This T cell receptor (beta chain) came from a study of cytomegalovirus exposure and HLA in healthy donors. PCR was performed using 60 Vbeta and 13 Jbeta primers. Sequenced by immunoSEQ multiplex PCR; TCRdb stores in-frame clones only, minus some. The table has around 160,000 clones, 65% to 70% seen once. V lost 6 bases, J lost 4 bases, and 7 bases stayed unmatched. This CDR3 is built from 15 residues. The germline gives CDR1 MNHNY, CDR2 SVGAGI (reference sequence). This receptor was obtained from a woman aged 18-30 years in good health and CMV-seropositive. J is TRBJ2-5 and V is TRBV6-6, with TRBD1 matching over 11 bases. Sequences were obtained from PBMCs. The CDR3 sequence is CASSLGTGGRETQYF. The DNA for the CDR3 is TGTGCCAGCAGCCTAGGGACAGGGGGGAGAGAGACCCAGTACTTC.